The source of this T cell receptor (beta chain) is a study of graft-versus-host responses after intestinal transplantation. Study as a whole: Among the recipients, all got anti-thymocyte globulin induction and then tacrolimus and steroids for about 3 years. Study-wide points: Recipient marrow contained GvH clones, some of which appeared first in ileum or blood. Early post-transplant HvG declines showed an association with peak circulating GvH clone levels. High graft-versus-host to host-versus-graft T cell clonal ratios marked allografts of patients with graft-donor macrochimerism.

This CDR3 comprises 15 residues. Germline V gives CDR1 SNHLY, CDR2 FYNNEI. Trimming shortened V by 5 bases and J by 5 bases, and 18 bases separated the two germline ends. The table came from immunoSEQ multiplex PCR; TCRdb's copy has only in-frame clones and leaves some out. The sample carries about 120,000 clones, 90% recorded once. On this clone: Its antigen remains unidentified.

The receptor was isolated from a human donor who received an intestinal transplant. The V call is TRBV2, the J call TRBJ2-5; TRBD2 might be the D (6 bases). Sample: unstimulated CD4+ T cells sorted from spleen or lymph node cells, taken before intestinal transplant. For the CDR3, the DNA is TGTGCCAGCAGTTCAGGTTCAGGGCTAGCGGAGACCCAGTACTTC. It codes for CASSSGSGLAETQYF.